The T cell receptor (beta chain) under discussion was sequenced for a study of blood T cell repertoires in COVID-19 (dated by TCRdb to 2020 to 2021). Turning to the overall study: For ImmuneRACE Cohort 3, a participant was defined as recovered based on two consecutive negative NP/OP PCR tests, clearance by a healthcare professional, or resolution of symptoms. The dataset comprised deeply sampled blood TCRbeta repertoires from subjects exposed to, actively infected with, or recovered from COVID-19. Samples came from the ongoing ImmuneRACE study (first 160 participants) plus 1,254 subjects from 6 global collaborators. Where available, HLA class I and class II types were taken from metadata supplied by the sample provider and were not determined by assay-based typing. The repertoires were made available in a free public database intended to serve as a resource for research on the immune response to SARS-CoV-2. Samples from collaborators originated in the United States, Italy and Spain and spanned both the acute and convalescent phases of COVID-19. Sample metadata almost always included a de-identified subject ID, COVID-19 status, age in years and sex. The material from the prospective study consisted of cDNA or gDNA derived from T cells, B-cell-depleted T cells, or PBMCs.

Enrolling through a virtual design, the prospective study's participants ranged in age from roughly 18 to 90 years and lived across roughly 24 United States geographic areas. Cohort assignment in the prospective study relied on participant-reported clinical history from a screening survey and a study questionnaire. In the prospective study, mobile phlebotomists collected whole blood, serum and a nasopharyngeal or oropharyngeal swab from each participant. Prospective study participants could optionally give additional blood draws and questionnaires over an approximately 2-month period. Before DNA extraction, prospective study blood samples were shipped either frozen or at room temperature. According to the germline V gene (reference sequence), CDR1 reads LNHNV and CDR2 reads YYDKDF. CDR3 length: 13 amino acids, cysteine to phenylalanine. Just CDR3 DNA is preserved here, 39 bases in frame from base 1. V has 2 bases trimmed and J has 11 bases trimmed; junction bases matching no gene number 5.

Overall study outcomes, separate from this receptor: The amount of clinical and demographic metadata varied by source and participant and was provided uncurated.

TCRbeta CDR3 regions were amplified from genomic DNA by means of the immunoSEQ Assay, a bias-controlled multiplex PCR. Under the source paper's analysis protocol: Within the assay, amplification of reference gene primers was used to estimate how many nucleated cells each sample contained. To quantify the absolute abundance of each unique TCRbeta CDR3 rearrangement, sequence reads were collapsed and filtered. For each sample, productive Simpson clonality was calculated as the square root of Simpson's diversity index across productive rearrangements. TCRdb limited this immuneACCESS table to in-frame rearrangements with V and J called. A share of clones is missing; checked studies link under half to unresolved V genes, and the rest is unexplained. From that table come the V and J calls and clone size; the DNA was used to work out D and trimming. Within this sample are 300,000 to 450,000 clones, with more than 70% of them counted one time only. The ten largest clones capture roughly 2% of the sample.

This clone was seen once. It has no known antigen specificity. Qualities for individual bases were not recorded, and no much larger clone is one base off. The receptor's source is a man aged 40-55 years in a cohort exposed to, infected with or recovered from COVID-19 (not recorded which). The material sequenced was PBMCs or T cells enriched from blood (not recorded which). Here the chain combines TRBV15 and TRBJ2-1; the junction holds 8 bases that match TRBD1. The DNA is as follows: TGTGCCACCAGCAGACAGGACAGGGATCAGCAGTTCTTC. Its amino acids are CATSRQDRDQQFF. With all but the CDR3 taken from the reference TRBV15 and TRBJ2-1 genes, the full variable domain is: DAMVIQNPRYQVTQFGKPVTLSCSQTLNHNVMYWYQQKSSQAPKLLFHYYDKDFNNEADTPDNFQSRRPNTSFCFLDIRSPGLGDTAMYLCATSRQDRDQQFFGPGTRLTVL.